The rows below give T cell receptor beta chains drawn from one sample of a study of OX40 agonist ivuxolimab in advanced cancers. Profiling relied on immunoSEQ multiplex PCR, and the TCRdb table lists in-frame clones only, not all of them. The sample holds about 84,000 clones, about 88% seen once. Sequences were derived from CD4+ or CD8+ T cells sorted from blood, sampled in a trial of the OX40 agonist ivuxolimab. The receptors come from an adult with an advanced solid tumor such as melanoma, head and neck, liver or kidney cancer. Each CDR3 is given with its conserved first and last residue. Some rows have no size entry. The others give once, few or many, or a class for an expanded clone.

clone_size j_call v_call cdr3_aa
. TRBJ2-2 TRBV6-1 CASYPGQLNTGELFF
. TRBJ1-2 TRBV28 CASRTTRDRKSNYGYTF
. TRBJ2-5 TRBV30 CAWSSLGGEYF
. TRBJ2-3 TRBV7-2 CASRLAGAVTDTQYF
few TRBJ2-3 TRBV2 CASSVSGLGGDTQYF
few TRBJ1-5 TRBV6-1 CASSESSIGQPQHF
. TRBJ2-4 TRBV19 CASRTTGEKNIQYF
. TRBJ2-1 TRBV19 CASSRTGTSGNSYNEQFF
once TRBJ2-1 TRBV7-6 CASSAPAGLANWNEQFF
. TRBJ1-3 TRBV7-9 CASSLGHTAGSLYRNTIYF
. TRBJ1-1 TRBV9 CASSSWQGSEAFF
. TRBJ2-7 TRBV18 CASSPNAGGPVYEQYF
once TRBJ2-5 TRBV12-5 CASGLSAGRGETQYF
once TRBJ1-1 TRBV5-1 CASSLAGRNTEAFF
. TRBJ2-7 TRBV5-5 CASSFVAGSYEQYF
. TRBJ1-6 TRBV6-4 CASSDFSYNSPLHF
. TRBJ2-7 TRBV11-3 CASSRDRGPYEQYF
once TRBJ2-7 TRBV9 CASSVGQDVFYEQYF
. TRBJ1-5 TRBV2 CASTINRDGNQPQHF
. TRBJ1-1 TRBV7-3 CASSARIDTEAFF
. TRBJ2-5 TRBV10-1 CASSTGGWGETQYF
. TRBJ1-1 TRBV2 CASSSTRDTEAFF